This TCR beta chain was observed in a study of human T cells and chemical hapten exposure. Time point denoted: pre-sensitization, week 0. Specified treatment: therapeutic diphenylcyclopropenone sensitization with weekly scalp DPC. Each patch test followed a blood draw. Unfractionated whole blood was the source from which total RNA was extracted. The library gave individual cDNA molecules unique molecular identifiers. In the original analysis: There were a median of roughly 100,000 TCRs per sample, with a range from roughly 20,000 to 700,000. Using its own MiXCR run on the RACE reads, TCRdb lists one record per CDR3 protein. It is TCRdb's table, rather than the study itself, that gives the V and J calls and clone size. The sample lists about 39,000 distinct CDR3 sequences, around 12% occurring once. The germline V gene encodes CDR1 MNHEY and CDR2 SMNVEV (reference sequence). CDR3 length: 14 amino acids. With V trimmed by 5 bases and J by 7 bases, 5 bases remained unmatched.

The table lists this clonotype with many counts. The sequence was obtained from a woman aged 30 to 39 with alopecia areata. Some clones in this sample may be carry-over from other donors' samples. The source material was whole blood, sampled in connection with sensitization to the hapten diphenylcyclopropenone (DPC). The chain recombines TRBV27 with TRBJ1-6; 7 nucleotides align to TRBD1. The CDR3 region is CASSSGTANSPLHF. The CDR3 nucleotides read TGTGCCAGCAGTAGCGGGACAGCGAATTCACCCCTCCACTTT.